These T cell receptor beta chains were read from a single sample in a study of persistence of HIV-infected CD4 T cells. Profiling relied on immunoSEQ multiplex PCR, and the TCRdb table lists in-frame clones only, not all of them. The data show about 46,000 clones, 75% to 90% seen once. No antigens are known for them. Sequences were derived from CD4+ T cells sorted from PBMCs after roughly 17-hour stimulation, sampled from a patient who received antiretroviral therapy. These receptors originate from an adult woman with HIV who was CMV-seropositive. Both conserved end residues are part of each CDR3. The D gene is left open where the match is weak. Size is omitted from some rows. Given values are once, few, many or a class for expanded clones.

clone_size: .; d_call: TRBD2; j_call: TRBJ2-7; v_call: TRBV4-1; cdr3_nt: TGCGCCAGCAGCCGGGGACTAGCGGGAGCAGGCGAGCAGTACTTC; cdr3_aa: CASSRGLAGAGEQYF
clone_size: .; d_call: .; j_call: TRBJ2-2; v_call: TRBV7-3; cdr3_nt: TGTGCCAGCGGGATGAGCAGGGGGGACACCGGGGAGCTGTTTTTT; cdr3_aa: CASGMSRGDTGELFF
clone_size: .; d_call: TRBD1; j_call: TRBJ1-1; v_call: TRBV5-1; cdr3_nt: TGCGCCAGCAGCAAGGACAGGGGCCAGGGCACTGAAGCTTTCTTT; cdr3_aa: CASSKDRGQGTEAFF
clone_size: .; d_call: .; j_call: TRBJ2-7; v_call: TRBV5-1; cdr3_nt: TGCGCCAGCAGCTTGTCGGCGCCCTACGAGCAGTACTTC; cdr3_aa: CASSLSAPYEQYF
clone_size: .; d_call: TRBD1; j_call: TRBJ1-1; v_call: TRBV10-3; cdr3_nt: TGTGCCATTAAACGACAGGGGGCGCGTACTGAAGCTTTCTTT; cdr3_aa: CAIKRQGARTEAFF
clone_size: .; d_call: TRBD1; j_call: TRBJ2-5; v_call: TRBV24-1; cdr3_nt: TGTGCCACCAGTGATCCACTTGAGCGAGGGACAGGGGAGACCCAGTACTTC; cdr3_aa: CATSDPLERGTGETQYF
clone_size: .; d_call: .; j_call: TRBJ1-2; v_call: TRBV7-9; cdr3_nt: TGTGCCAGCAGCTTAACCACGGGGGGAGGGAGCTATGGCTACACCTTC; cdr3_aa: CASSLTTGGGSYGYTF
clone_size: .; d_call: TRBD2; j_call: TRBJ2-3; v_call: TRBV5-6; cdr3_nt: TGTGCCAGCAGCTTGGCGCTAGCGGGAGTAGATACGCAGTATTTT; cdr3_aa: CASSLALAGVDTQYF
clone_size: .; d_call: TRBD1; j_call: TRBJ2-4; v_call: TRBV15; cdr3_nt: TGTGCCACCTCGGACAGGGCCACTTTAGCCAAAAACATTCAGTACTTC; cdr3_aa: CATSDRATLAKNIQYF
clone_size: .; d_call: .; j_call: TRBJ2-3; v_call: TRBV19; cdr3_nt: TGTGCCAGTAGTATAATATTTGGGAGCACAGATACGCAGTATTTT; cdr3_aa: CASSIIFGSTDTQYF
clone_size: .; d_call: .; j_call: TRBJ2-3; v_call: TRBV11-3; cdr3_nt: TGTGCCAGCAGCTTAGCTGCACAGCCCACAGATACGCAGTATTTT; cdr3_aa: CASSLAAQPTDTQYF
clone_size: .; d_call: .; j_call: TRBJ2-7; v_call: TRBV5-1; cdr3_nt: TGCGCCAGCAGCTTGTCGGGCGGACCCTACGAGCAGTACTTC; cdr3_aa: CASSLSGGPYEQYF
clone_size: .; d_call: .; j_call: TRBJ2-3; v_call: TRBV6-4; cdr3_nt: TGTGCCAGCAGTGACTCTTGGGCTTCCACAGATACGCAGTATTTT; cdr3_aa: CASSDSWASTDTQYF
clone_size: .; d_call: TRBD1; j_call: TRBJ1-2; v_call: TRBV7-2; cdr3_nt: TGTGCCAGCAGCTTAGTTCCAGGGGGGAACTATGGCTACACCTTC; cdr3_aa: CASSLVPGGNYGYTF
clone_size: once; d_call: TRBD2; j_call: TRBJ2-3; v_call: TRBV5-3; cdr3_nt: TGTGCCAGAAGCTTGGCGGGGCAGTTCGAGGGAGGGACCACAGATACGCAGTATTTT; cdr3_aa: CARSLAGQFEGGTTDTQYF
clone_size: .; d_call: TRBD1; j_call: TRBJ1-2; v_call: TRBV5-5; cdr3_nt: TGTGCCAGCAGAACAGGGGGCGCGGTGGTACATGGCTACACCTTC; cdr3_aa: CASRTGGAVVHGYTF
clone_size: .; d_call: TRBD2; j_call: TRBJ2-5; v_call: TRBV3-1/TRBV3-2; cdr3_nt: TGTGCCAGCAGCCAAGATCTACTAGCGGGGGGTCAAGAGACCCAGTACTTC; cdr3_aa: CASSQDLLAGGQETQYF